Shown below are 22 T cell receptor beta chains from a single sample sequenced in a study of blood T cell repertoires in COVID-19 (dated by TCRdb to the early 2020s). Receptors were amplified or captured by the immunoSEQ multiplex PCR assay. What TCRdb holds here is the immuneACCESS table cut down to in-frame rearrangements. Part of the clones is not present; checked against another copy, under half of the missing clones reflect an unresolved V gene, and the others are unexplained. The sample has 55,000 to 80,000 clones on record, 85% to 90% of them singletons. 8.2% of the sample is taken by the ten largest. Sequenced: peripheral blood. The receptors shown here come from a man aged 50-60 years with active COVID-19.

The V call is TRBV6-5, the J call TRBJ2-7; 7 bases match TRBD1. V was pared by 7 bases and J by 5 bases, with 11 bases of the junction left unmatched. The CDR3 loop spans 14 amino acids. Germline CDR1 and CDR2: MNHEY and SVGAGI. Here the CDR3 reads CASNPTGKRNEQYF. In DNA form, the CDR3 reads TGTGCCAGCAATCCGACAGGGAAAAGGAACGAGCAGTACTTC.

V is TRBV2 and J is TRBJ2-5; 12 bases align to TRBD2. The trim removed 6 bases at V and 6 bases at J, leaving 8 bases unmatched. From germline, CDR1 is SNHLY and CDR2 FYNNEI. The CDR3 sequence is 15 residues long. The CDR3 region has the DNA TGTGCCAGCAGGCCACTAGCGGGGGGAAAAAAGACCCAGTACTTC. This translates into CASRPLAGGKKTQYF.

V and J are TRBV2 and TRBJ1-5; possibly TRBD1 for D (5 bases). The V end lost 8 bases, the J end lost 1 base, and 12 bases lay between the germline ends. Germline CDR1 is SNHLY and CDR2 is FYNNEI. This CDR3 has 14 amino acids. In nucleotides, the CDR3 is TGTGCCAGCCGATTGGGGCCCAGCAATCAGCCCCAGCATTTT. Residues: CASRLGPSNQPQHF.

The DNA of the CDR3 is TGTGCCAGCAGCTTTGTCTTACTTCAACAGGGTGACTATGAGCAGTTCTTC. Translating it yields CASSFVLLQQGDYEQFF. The chain employs TRBV11-2 and TRBJ2-1; D might be TRBD1 (6 bases). This CDR3 is 17 amino acids long. Trimming cost V 3 bases and J 8 bases, with 23 bases left between them. Looked up from germline, CDR1 is SGHAT and CDR2 is FQNNGV.

The chain employs TRBV6-5 and TRBJ2-7; D call uncertain. The V and J ends lost 0 bases and 0 bases respectively, with 9 bases between them. The CDR3 spans 15 residues. Germline assignment: CDR1 MNHEY and CDR2 SVGAGI. CDR3 in DNA: TGTGCCAGCAGTTACTCGTATCTAGACTCCTACGAGCAGTACTTC. As protein: CASSYSYLDSYEQYF.

The chain is built from TRBV12-5 and TRBJ2-3, with 7 bases lining up with TRBD1. This CDR3 region has 14 residues. V lost 5 bases and J lost 2; bases outside the gene matches: 4. CDR1 LGHNT and CDR2 FRNRAP come from the germline V gene. In DNA form, the CDR3 reads TGTGCTAGTGGTCTGGGACAGAACACAGATACGCAGTATTTT. Translating it yields CASGLGQNTDTQYF.

The chain links TRBV10-3 to TRBJ1-1; D perhaps matches TRBD1 (5 bases). Germline V lookup: CDR1 ENHRY, CDR2 SYGVKD. CDR3 size: 12 residues. V was trimmed by 8 bases and J by 1 base, leaving 8 bases between them. CDR3 in amino acids: CAIGATNTEAFF. The CDR3, as DNA: TGTGCCATCGGGGCTACGAACACTGAAGCTTTCTTT.

The V call is TRBV2, the J call TRBJ1-3; D is ambiguous. V lost 3 bases and J lost 0, with 6 bases in between. Per the germline V gene, CDR1 is SNHLY and CDR2 is FYNNEI. The CDR3 totals 14 residues. The chain's CDR3 is CASSDGGSGNTIYF. CDR3 DNA sequence: TGTGCCAGCAGTGACGGCGGCTCTGGAAACACCATATATTTT.

V is TRBV7-2 and J is TRBJ1-2, with 8 nucleotides matching TRBD1. J lost 4 bases, V lost 1 base, and 5 bases had no gene match. Germline V CDR1 and CDR2: SGHTA, FQGNSA. The CDR3 spans 15 residues. The chain's CDR3 is CASSLVDRAAYGYTF. CDR3 in DNA: TGTGCCAGCAGCTTAGTGGACAGGGCAGCCTATGGCTACACCTTC. The full variable domain, in which reference TRBV7-2 and TRBJ1-2 provide the parts outside the CDR3, is GAGVSQSPSNKVTEKGKDVELRCDPISGHTALYWYRQSLGQGLEFLIYFQGNSAPDKSGLPSDRFSAERTGGSVSTLTIQRTQQEDSAVYLCASSLVDRAAYGYTFGSGTRLTVV.

This clone appeared a single time. The chain employs TRBV5-1 and TRBJ1-2; D not certain. Germline CDR1 is SGHRS and CDR2 is YFSETQ. The length of the CDR3 is 12 residues. V lost 0 bases and J 13 bases, leaving 13 bases between the germline ends. CDR3 protein: CASSLEHPPATF. The DNA for the CDR3 is TGCGCCAGCAGCTTGGAACACCCCCCCGCCACCTTC.

This clone was detected once. The chain has TRBV4-1 and TRBJ1-1, with TRBD1 matching 7 bases. Unmatched junction bases numbered 3, after V lost 3 bases and J lost 2 bases. CDR1 is MGHRA and CDR2 is YSYEKL in the germline V gene. This CDR3 contains 14 residues. CDR3 sequence reads: CASSQGQPNTEAFF. CDR3 bases: TGCGCCAGCAGCCAGGGACAGCCAAACACTGAAGCTTTCTTT.

The gene calls are TRBV6-2 or TRBV6-3 and TRBJ2-1, with TRBD2 identical over 8 bases. The germline V gene has CDR1 MNHEY and CDR2 SVGEGT. The CDR3 is made up of 15 amino acids. The trim removed 4 bases at V and 2 bases at J, leaving 4 bases unmatched. As DNA, the CDR3 is TGTGCCAGCAGTTTTCCGGGACTAGCCTACAATGAGCAGTTCTTC. It translates to CASSFPGLAYNEQFF.

In DNA, the CDR3 is TGTGCCAGCTCACCCCGGACAGGTGGGTACGAGCAGTACTTC. It is translated as CASSPRTGGYEQYF. The V call is TRBV18, the J call TRBJ2-7; the match to TRBD1 covers 7 bases. V lost 3 bases to trimming and J lost 4 bases; unmatched junction nucleotides: 6. Germline V lookup: CDR1 KGHSH, CDR2 LQKENI. CDR3 length: 14 amino acids.

The gene calls are TRBV19 and TRBJ2-5; 12 bases match TRBD1. The CDR3 runs to 12 residues. Trimming cost V 9 bases and J 7 bases; bases outside gene matches: 3. Germline V gene lookup returns CDR1 LNHDA and CDR2 SQIVND (reference sequence). CDR3 coding DNA: TGTGCCAGCGGGGACAGGGGGCGGACCCAGTACTTC. It codes for CASGDRGRTQYF.

The chain links TRBV6-5 to TRBJ1-3; D is undetermined. Trimming cost V 6 bases and J 0 bases, with 9 bases left between them. CDR3 length equals 14 residues. CDR1 is MNHEY and CDR2 is SVGAGI in the germline V gene. As DNA, the CDR3 is TGTGCCAGCAGAAACTCGGGCTCTGGAAACACCATATATTTT. Translated: CASRNSGSGNTIYF.

The chain joins TRBV5-5 to TRBJ2-3, with D possibly being TRBD2 (6 bases). Looked up from germline, CDR1 is SGHKS and CDR2 is YYEKEE (reference sequence). The CDR3 covers 13 residues. V was cut by 0 bases and J by 6 bases, with 8 bases left in between. CDR3 DNA sequence: TGTGCCAGCAGCTTGGCGGGGGAGGATACGCAGTATTTT. Amino acid sequence: CASSLAGEDTQYF.

This CDR3 reads CSAAGIGELFF. Here the CDR3 DNA reads TGCAGTGCAGCAGGGATTGGGGAGCTGTTTTTT. The chain carries TRBV20-1 and TRBJ2-2, with D perhaps TRBD1 (5 bases). CDR3 length: 11 residues. The germline V gene encodes CDR1 DFQATT and CDR2 SNEGSKA (reference sequence). V lost 6 bases to trimming and J lost 8 bases, with 10 bases between them.

The rearrangement links TRBV7-7 to TRBJ2-7; D gene uncertain. Germline V CDR1 and CDR2: SSHAT, FNYEAQ (reference sequence). CDR3 length: 15 amino acids. Trimming cost V 1 base and J 6 bases, with 16 bases left between them. CDR3 nucleotide sequence: TGTGCCAGCAGCTTAGATAGATCTGAGTCGAGCGAGCAGTACTTC. It translates to CASSLDRSESSEQYF.

The chain recombines TRBV4-1 with TRBJ1-1; D is undetermined. CDR3 length: 14 amino acids. Germline loops: CDR1 MGHRA, CDR2 YSYEKL. The V and J ends lost 1 base and 0 bases respectively, with 6 bases between them. The CDR3 DNA is TGCGCCAGCAGCCAAGGCACAGTGAACACTGAAGCTTTCTTT. The encoded protein is CASSQGTVNTEAFF.

The chain combines TRBV7-2 with TRBJ2-7; a possible D gene is TRBD1 (5 bases). The CDR3 has 15 residues. V was pared by 3 bases and J by 6 bases, with 18 bases between. Germline assignment: CDR1 SGHTA and CDR2 FQGNSA. In nucleotides, the CDR3 is TGTGCCAGCAGCTTTAGCAGGGATCCAAGGTCCGAGCAGTACTTC. Protein product: CASSFSRDPRSEQYF.

The genes are TRBV5-1 and TRBJ1-2, with TRBD1 identical over 8 bases. The ends lost 4 bases at V and 3 bases at J; junction bases unmatched: 5. Germline values: CDR1 SGHRS, CDR2 YFSETQ. The CDR3 has 14 residues. The CDR3 DNA sequence: TGCGCCAGCAGCGGGACGACAGGGGACTATGGCTACACCTTC. Amino acids: CASSGTTGDYGYTF. Full variable domain (outside the CDR3, taken from reference TRBV5-1 and TRBJ1-2): KAGVTQTPRYLIKTRGQQVTLSCSPISGHRSVSWYQQTPGQGLQFLFEYFSETQRNKGNFPGRFSGRQFSNSRSEMNVSTLELGDSALYLCASSGTTGDYGYTFGSGTRLTVV.

The chain is built from TRBV5-1 and TRBJ1-1; D uncertain. Germline V CDR1 and CDR2: SGHRS, YFSETQ. This CDR3 spans 13 amino acids. The germline V and J ends were trimmed by 4 bases and 2 bases, with 9 bases remaining between them. The CDR3 DNA is TGCGCCAGCAGCGTAGACTTTAACACTGAAGCTTTCTTT. Translating gives CASSVDFNTEAFF.